The 27 T cell receptor beta chains below were found in one sample sequenced in a study of spatial heterogeneity in lung cancer. The study, taken as a whole, reports: One measure, the expanded intratumoral alpha and beta TCR count, tracked tumor mutation counts.

Time point here: sample taken at primary tumor resection. No cognate antigen is known for these TCRs. TCRdb fed the 5' RACE reads into MiXCR, producing one record per CDR3 protein. The sample lists 4,500 to 6,500 distinct CDR3 sequences; 5.5% to 7% were seen once. The sequencing here drew on lung tumor tissue, taken at surgery. These receptors all stem from a female donor with early-stage non-small cell lung cancer.

This clonotype is classed as medium-sized. In a library made to pick up alpha chains, this beta chain is a stray read with a size that means little. CDR3 residues: CASSFAGFGTEAFF. The CDR3 nucleotides are TGTGCCAGCAGCTTTGCGGGCTTCGGCACTGAAGCTTTCTTT. The V call is TRBV7-2, the J call TRBJ1-1; D remains ambiguous. The germline gives CDR1 SGHTA, CDR2 FQGNSA. This CDR3 has 14 residues. V was pared by 3 bases and J by 4 bases, with 12 bases between.

This clonotype was recorded many times. In a library made to pick up alpha chains, this beta chain is a stray read with a size that means little. CDR3 loop: CASSIAATPGQALSGANVLTF. The CDR3 DNA follows: TGTGCCAGTAGTATAGCCGCTACGCCGGGACAGGCGTTATCTGGGGCCAACGTCCTGACTTTC. The chain uses TRBV19 and TRBJ2-6; 8 bases fit TRBD1. Germline CDR1 is LNHDA and CDR2 is SQIVND (reference sequence). V was pared by 1 base and J by 1 base, with 15 bases of the junction left unmatched. The CDR3 runs 21 residues.

This clonotype was counted ten times or more. This beta chain is an unintended read in a library built for alpha chains; its size means little. V gene TRBV7-9 combines with J gene TRBJ2-5; perhaps TRBD2 as D (5 bases). The germline gives CDR1 SEHNR, CDR2 FQNEAQ (reference sequence). Trimming shortened V by 4 bases and J by 4 bases, and 7 bases separated the two germline ends. CDR3 length: 12 amino acids. CDR3 sequence: CASSSEGETQYF. The DNA for the CDR3 is TGTGCCAGCAGCTCCGAGGGAGAGACCCAGTACTTC.

By proportion, this clonotype is medium-sized. With the library built for alpha chains, this beta chain is off target and its frequency is not meaningful. This chain joins TRBV5-1 and TRBJ2-5; D is undetermined. The CDR3 sequence is 15 residues long. Trimming cost V 2 bases and J 1 base, with 12 bases left between them. Germline values: CDR1 SGHRS, CDR2 YFSETQ. The CDR3 DNA reads as TGCGCCAGCAGCTTCCTACCCCTTGGCCAAGAGACCCAGTACTTC. Protein: CASSFLPLGQETQYF.

By sample share, this clonotype is medium-sized (0.01 to 0.1%). This beta chain represents an off-target read in a library built for alpha chains; its size is of limited meaning. The V call is TRBV2, the J call TRBJ1-5, with 7 bases fitting TRBD1. The CDR3 is 12 residues long. V trimming: 8 bases; J trimming: 5 bases; junction bases outside the gene matches: 3. The germline CDR1 and CDR2 sequences are SNHLY and FYNNEI. In DNA form, the CDR3 reads TGTGCCAGCCGACAGGGCGATCAGCCCCAGCATTTT. The encoded protein is CASRQGDQPQHF.

This clonotype was seen only a few times. As an off-target read in a library built for alpha chains, this beta chain has a frequency of little significance. The rearrangement links TRBV7-2 to TRBJ2-1, with D hard to call. The germline CDR1 and CDR2 sequences are SGHTA and FQGNSA. The V end lost 2 bases, the J end lost 0 bases, and 8 bases lay between the germline ends. This CDR3 is built from 15 residues. The CDR3 region is CASSLIGSSYNEQFF. Here the CDR3 DNA reads TGTGCCAGCAGCTTAATAGGGTCCTCCTACAATGAGCAGTTCTTC.

This clonotype was seen many times. Since it is a stray read in a library aimed at alpha chains, this beta chain has a size that is not meaningful. This chain joins TRBV3-1 and TRBJ1-1; 8 bases fit TRBD1. V lost 4 bases and J lost 5; bases outside the gene matches: 6. Germline loops: CDR1 LGHDT, CDR2 YNNKEL (reference sequence). The CDR3 loop spans 14 amino acids. The CDR3 loop reads CASSRSGTGTEAFF. CDR3 DNA: TGTGCCAGCAGCCGCTCTGGGACAGGTACTGAAGCTTTCTTT.

In its sample, this clonotype was seen many times. For a library built for alpha chains, this beta chain is a stray read; little rests on its size. This sequence joins TRBV20-1 and TRBJ2-3, with unresolved D. CDR1 and CDR2 from the germline V gene are DFQATT and SNEGSKA (reference sequence). The CDR3 covers 12 residues. Trimming removed 7 bases from V and 0 bases from J, with 8 bases in between. The CDR3 is CSVLPSTDTQYF. DNA of the CDR3: TGCAGTGTCCTCCCGAGCACAGATACGCAGTATTTT.

This clonotype was picked up a small number of times. This beta chain is a stray read from a library made for alpha chains; its abundance is not meaningful. J is TRBJ2-1 and V is TRBV7-3; 10 bases are a match to TRBD2. CDR1 is SGHTA, CDR2 FQGTGA, per germline. The CDR3 length is 16 residues. The ends lost 2 bases at V and 9 bases at J; junction bases unmatched: 10. CDR3 residues: CASSLSSGSSGSEQFF. For the CDR3, the DNA is TGTGCCAGCAGCTTATCTAGCGGGAGTTCTGGGTCTGAGCAGTTCTTC.

This clonotype is classed as medium-sized (0.01 to 0.1%). This beta chain appears as a stray read in a library generated for alpha chains; its size is not informative. The chain joins TRBV27 to TRBJ1-5, with D possibly TRBD1 on 6 matching bases. CDR3 length equals 15 residues. The germline gives CDR1 MNHEY, CDR2 SMNVEV (reference sequence). With 3 bases removed from V and 1 base from J, the gap between germline ends came to 10 bases. This CDR3 is CASSFTGRSNQPQHF. The CDR3 bases are TGTGCCAGCAGTTTCACAGGGAGGAGCAATCAGCCCCAGCATTTT.

In this sample, this clonotype turned up many times. This beta chain lies outside the target of a library built for alpha chains; its clone size means little. The rearrangement joins TRBV28 to TRBJ2-3; possible D gene TRBD2, 6 bases. Germline CDR1 is MDHEN and CDR2 is SYDVKM. Trimming took 7 bases from V and 5 from J, leaving 19 bases between them. There are 15 residues in the CDR3. In DNA, the CDR3 is TGTGCCAGCACTCCTTTATTCGGGAGAAGAGATACGCAGTATTTT. It encodes CASTPLFGRRDTQYF.

This clonotype was seen only a few times. Because the library targeted alpha chains, this beta chain is an off-target read whose size means little. J is TRBJ1-5 and V is TRBV6-1; 7 nucleotides align to TRBD1. CDR1 is MNHNS, CDR2 SASEGT, per germline. CDR3 length: 15 amino acids. V trimming: 4 bases; J trimming: 1 base; junction bases outside the gene matches: 4. The CDR3 loop reads CASSGGQTSNQPQHF. CDR3 coding DNA: TGTGCCAGCAGTGGGGGACAGACAAGCAATCAGCCCCAGCATTTT.

This clonotype rates as medium-sized. The library was built for alpha chains, so this beta chain is an off-target read and its size means little. This chain links TRBV7-6 with TRBJ2-2, with 10 bases identical to TRBD2. The CDR3 is 16 amino acids. Per germline, CDR1 SGHVS and CDR2 FNYEAQ. Trimming took 5 bases from V and 0 from J; bases not matched to a gene: 3. CDR3 sequence (DNA): TGTGCCAGCAGCCCGCTAGCGGGGGCGAACACCGGGGAGCTGTTTTTT. It encodes CASSPLAGANTGELFF.

This clonotype was detected many times. This beta chain is an off-target read within a library intended for alpha chains, so its frequency means little. The rearrangement links TRBV28 to TRBJ1-5, with no clear D. CDR1 MDHEN and CDR2 SYDVKM come from the germline V gene. The CDR3 has 16 amino acids. The V gene lost 3 bases and the J gene lost 2 bases, with 14 bases spanning the gap. The CDR3, as DNA: TGTGCCAGCAGTTTGATGGGGTATGTTGGCAATCAGCCCCAGCATTTT. It codes for CASSLMGYVGNQPQHF. Using reference TRBV28 and TRBJ1-5 for the parts outside the CDR3, the full variable domain is DVKVTQSSRYLVKRTGEKVFLECVQDMDHENMFWYRQDPGLGLRLIYFSYDVKMKEKGDIPEGYSVSREKKERFSLILESASTNQTSMYLCASSLMGYVGNQPQHFGDGTRLSIL.

A word on this clonotype: This beta chain lies outside the target of a library built for alpha chains; its clone size means little. CDR3 in amino acids: CASSLGLSGRGRSQPQHF. CDR3 bases: TGTGCCAGCAGCTTAGGTTTGAGCGGCAGGGGTAGAAGTCAGCCCCAGCATTTT. The chain employs TRBV7-2 and TRBJ1-5; perhaps TRBD1 as D (6 bases). CDR3 length: 18 amino acids. Germline V gene data show CDR1 as SGHTA and CDR2 as FQGNSA. Trimming removed 1 base from V and 6 bases from J, with 22 bases in between.

This clonotype was detected ten times or more. This beta chain represents an off-target read in a library built for alpha chains; its size is of limited meaning. This rearrangement joins TRBV18 to TRBJ2-2; TRBD1 matches 7 bases. CDR1 and CDR2 (germline): KGHSH, LQKENI. The CDR3 length is 16 residues. The junction had 3 bases not matched to a gene; V was cut back by 2 bases and J by 0 bases. CDR3 coding DNA: TGTGCCAGCTCACCATGGGACAGCGCGAACACCGGGGAGCTGTTTTTT. The encoded protein is CASSPWDSANTGELFF. Drawing the rest from reference TRBV18 and TRBJ2-2, the complete variable domain is NAGVMQNPRHLVRRRGQEARLRCSPMKGHSHVYWYRQLPEEGLKFMVYLQKENIIDESGMPKERFSAEFPKEGPSILRIQQVVRGDSAAYFCASSPWDSANTGELFFGEGSRLTVL.

This clonotype was observed at least ten times. This beta chain is off target for a library built for alpha chains, so its abundance means little. The chain carries TRBV20-1 and TRBJ2-7; tentatively, D is TRBD1 or TRBD2 (6 bases each). From germline, CDR1 is DFQATT and CDR2 SNEGSKA (reference sequence). The V end lost 1 base, the J end lost 7 bases, and 20 bases lay between the germline ends. The CDR3 has 15 residues. The CDR3 DNA is TGCAGTGCTAGAGCGGTAGGGGACTCTAGGGGGGAGCAGTACTTC. Translated: CSARAVGDSRGEQYF.

Points on this clonotype: Because this beta chain is a stray read in a library intended to capture alpha chains, its abundance should not be given much weight. This sequence joins TRBV7-2 and TRBJ2-7, with TRBD2 identical over 12 bases. V lost 1 base to trimming and J lost 0 bases; unmatched junction nucleotides: 13. The CDR3 is 20 amino acids. Germline CDR1 reads SGHTA; CDR2 reads FQGNSA. The CDR3 sequence is CASSLEPRASGRASSYEQYF. The CDR3 DNA reads as TGTGCCAGCAGCTTAGAGCCCCGGGCTAGCGGGAGGGCTAGCTCCTACGAGCAGTACTTC.

In its sample, this clonotype was seen many times. Because the library targeted alpha chains, this beta chain is an off-target read whose size means little. The chain has TRBV28 and TRBJ2-5; 10 bases match TRBD1. Germline V gene data show CDR1 as MDHEN and CDR2 as SYDVKM. The J segment lost 5 bases and the V segment lost 2 bases, leaving 5 bases of the junction unmatched. The CDR3 loop spans 15 amino acids. The CDR3 region has the DNA TGTGCCAGCAGTTTAGCCGGGACAGGGGATGAGACCCAGTACTTC. Protein: CASSLAGTGDETQYF.

This clonotype was counted many times. This beta chain is a stray read from a library made for alpha chains; its abundance is not meaningful. The genes are TRBV6-6 and TRBJ2-1; TRBD2 matches 12 bases. Losses at the gene ends were 5 bases for V and 10 bases for J; bases not matched to a gene: 9. This CDR3 comprises 15 residues. The germline gives CDR1 MNHNY, CDR2 SVGAGI (reference sequence). The CDR3: CASSTPGLAGGEQFF. The CDR3 DNA reads as TGTGCCAGCAGTACCCCGGGACTAGCGGGTGGGGAGCAGTTCTTC.

By frequency in the sample, this clonotype is medium-sized (0.01 to 0.1%). Because this beta chain is a stray read in a library intended to capture alpha chains, its abundance should not be given much weight. The chain is built from TRBV9 and TRBJ2-2; D may be TRBD2 (6 bases). Trimming removed 0 bases at V and 1 base at J, with 10 bases between. Germline CDR1 reads SGDLS; CDR2 reads YYNGEE. CDR3 length equals 16 residues. CDR3 in amino acids: CASSVDWRGNTGELFF. The DNA for the CDR3 is TGTGCCAGCAGCGTAGATTGGCGGGGGAACACCGGGGAGCTGTTTTTT.

To note about this clonotype: Since the library was made to target alpha chains, this beta chain is a stray read and its abundance is not meaningful. The rearrangement uses TRBV3-1 and TRBJ2-5, with D perhaps matching TRBD1 (5 bases). CDR1 and CDR2 from the germline V gene are LGHDT and YNNKEL (reference sequence). This CDR3 region has 13 residues. The V end lost 4 bases, the J end lost 5 bases, and 11 bases lay between the germline ends. The CDR3 coding sequence is TGTGCCAGCAGCCGCGGACAATGGGAGACCCAGTACTTC. This codes for CASSRGQWETQYF.

By its share, this clonotype is medium-sized. This beta chain represents an off-target read in a library built for alpha chains; its size is of limited meaning. This sequence joins TRBV4-2 and TRBJ2-2, with a tentative D call TRBD2 (5 bases). Trimming took off 4 bases at V and 0 bases at J, with 12 bases between the two ends. The CDR3 consists of 16 residues. CDR1 is LGHNA and CDR2 is YNFKEQ in the germline V gene. For the CDR3, the DNA is TGTGCCAGCAGCCCCCCGCCCGGGACGAACACCGGGGAGCTGTTTTTT. It is translated as CASSPPPGTNTGELFF.

This clonotype was seen repeatedly, ten times or more. Because the library targeted alpha chains, this beta chain is an off-target read whose size means little. The rearrangement links TRBV4-1 to TRBJ1-1; 7 bases match TRBD1. J was trimmed by 4 bases and V by 0 bases; bases with no gene match: 5. CDR3 size: 15 residues. Looked up from germline, CDR1 is MGHRA and CDR2 is YSYEKL. This CDR3 is CASSQDGNRGTEAFF. The CDR3 DNA reads as TGCGCCAGCAGCCAAGATGGTAACAGGGGCACTGAAGCTTTCTTT.

Comments on this clonotype: Because the library targeted alpha chains, this beta chain is an off-target read whose size means little. The CDR3 here is CASSSLGGSYNSPLHF. The CDR3 DNA is TGTGCCAGCAGCTCCCTTGGGGGTTCATATAATTCACCCCTCCACTTT. This chain uses TRBV11-1 with TRBJ1-6; TRBD1 might be the D (5 bases). Deletions cut 4 bases from V and 4 bases from J, with 14 bases between. Per germline, CDR1 SGHAT and CDR2 FQDESV (reference sequence). CDR3 length: 16 amino acids.

This clonotype was seen a handful of times. Because the library targeted alpha chains, this beta chain is an off-target read whose size means little. This chain links TRBV5-4 with TRBJ1-1; D may be TRBD1 (5 bases). From germline, CDR1 is SGHNT and CDR2 YYREEE (reference sequence). This CDR3 has 13 amino acids. V lost 0 bases and J lost 10, with 13 bases in between. The DNA of the CDR3 is TGTGCCAGCAGCTTGGCGGGGTTGGGGGGAGCTTTCTTT. It translates to CASSLAGLGGAFF.

This clonotype was detected many times. As an off-target read in a library built for alpha chains, this beta chain has a frequency of little significance. The chain recombines TRBV21-1 with TRBJ1-3; whether TRBD1, the table's D call, matches the DNA was not checked. TRBV21-1 is described as a pseudogene. CDR3 length equals 14 residues. Here the CDR3 reads CASSTRQGGNTIYF. The DNA for the CDR3 is TGTGCCAGCAGCACACGACAGGGTGGAAACACCATATATTTT.